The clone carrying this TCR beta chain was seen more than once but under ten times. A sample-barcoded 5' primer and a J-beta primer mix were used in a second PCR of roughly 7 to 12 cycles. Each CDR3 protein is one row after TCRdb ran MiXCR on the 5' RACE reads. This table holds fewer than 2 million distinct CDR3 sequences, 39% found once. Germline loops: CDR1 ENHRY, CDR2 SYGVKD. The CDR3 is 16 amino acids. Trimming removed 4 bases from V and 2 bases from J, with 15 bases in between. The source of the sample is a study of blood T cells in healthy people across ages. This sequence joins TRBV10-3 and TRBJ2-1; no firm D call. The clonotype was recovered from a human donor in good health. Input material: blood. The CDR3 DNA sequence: TGTGCCATCAGTGGAACCCGGTCCGAGCCCTACAATGAGCAGTTCTTC. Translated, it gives CAISGTRSEPYNEQFF.